These 6 T cell receptor beta chains were sequenced from one sample in a study of blood T cell repertoires in COVID-19 (TCRdb year 2020). Receptor libraries were prepared by the immunoSEQ multiplex PCR assay. Sourced from immuneACCESS, this table was stored by TCRdb with only in-frame sequences that have V and J called. A share of the clones is absent; for the studies checked, an unresolved V gene accounts for under half, and the remainder has no known explanation. The sample profile shows 200,000 to 250,000 clones; around 89% of them were found once. In total, the top ten clones hold 4.1% of the sample. Sequencing was performed on PBMCs or T cells enriched from blood (not recorded which). The origin of the receptors is a woman in her thirties who had recovered from COVID-19.

The rearrangement joins TRBV19 to TRBJ1-5, with 7 bases aligning to TRBD1. Germline assignment: CDR1 LNHDA and CDR2 SQIVND (reference sequence). This CDR3 region has 14 residues. Losses at the gene ends were 5 bases for V and 3 bases for J; bases not matched to a gene: 4. CDR3 residues: CASSWGQFNQPQHF. The CDR3 DNA reads TGTGCCAGTAGTTGGGGACAGTTCAATCAGCCCCAGCATTTT.

V usage is TRBV4-1 and J usage is TRBJ2-1; TRBD2 matches at 7 bases. After removal of 0 bases from V and 7 bases from J, the junction contained 9 bases not matched to a gene. The length of the CDR3 is 16 residues. Germline CDR1 MGHRA, CDR2 YSYEKL. CDR3: CASSQEIGLADNEQFF. In DNA form, the CDR3 reads TGCGCCAGCAGCCAAGAGATAGGCCTAGCGGATAATGAGCAGTTCTTC.

This clone came up a few times. This chain connects TRBV7-6 to TRBJ2-1; 12 bases agree with TRBD2. The CDR3 covers 18 residues. Germline-derived CDR1 and CDR2 are SGHVS and FNYEAQ. Trimming removed 4 bases from V and 8 bases from J; junction bases left unmatched: 15. The CDR3 bases are TGTGCCAGCAGCTCCCAAGGGCAGGCTAGCGGGAGGGCCTATGAGCAGTTCTTC. It specifies CASSSQGQASGRAYEQFF.

The gene calls are TRBV7-2 and TRBJ1-1, with 11 bases identical to TRBD1. This CDR3 comprises 18 residues. V trimming: 2 bases; J trimming: 0 bases; junction bases outside the gene matches: 8. Per the germline V gene, CDR1 is SGHTA and CDR2 is FQGNSA. In DNA form, the CDR3 reads TGTGCCAGCAGCTTAAATAAGGGACAGGGGGTCTTGAACACTGAAGCTTTCTTT. It codes for CASSLNKGQGVLNTEAFF. Combining the CDR3 with reference TRBV7-2 and TRBJ1-1 gives the whole variable domain GAGVSQSPSNKVTEKGKDVELRCDPISGHTALYWYRQSLGQGLEFLIYFQGNSAPDKSGLPSDRFSAERTGGSVSTLTIQRTQQEDSAVYLCASSLNKGQGVLNTEAFFGQGTRLTVV.

The chain employs TRBV14 and TRBJ2-1, with a possible D match to TRBD1 (6 bases). The CDR3 is 12 residues long. Trimming cost V 4 bases and J 10 bases, with 11 bases left between them. CDR1 and CDR2 (germline): SGHDN, FVKESK. This CDR3 reads CASSLNRVEQFF. For the CDR3, the DNA is TGTGCCAGCAGCCTAAACAGGGTCGAGCAGTTCTTC. Supplemented by reference TRBV14 and TRBJ2-1, the full variable domain reads EAGVTQFPSHSVIEKGQTVTLRCDPISGHDNLYWYRRVMGKEIKFLLHFVKESKQDESGMPNNRFLAERTGGTYSTLKVQPAELEDSGVYFCASSLNRVEQFFGPGTRLTVL.

The chain employs TRBV3-1 (or the pseudogene TRBV3-2) and TRBJ1-2; D is unresolved. V lost 5 bases and J 2 bases, leaving 9 bases between the germline ends. In germline, CDR1 is LGHDT, CDR2 YNNKEL (reference sequence). This CDR3 region has 13 residues. As DNA, the CDR3 is TGTGCCAGCAGCGATGAGGCCAACTATGGCTACACCTTC. It translates to CASSDEANYGYTF.